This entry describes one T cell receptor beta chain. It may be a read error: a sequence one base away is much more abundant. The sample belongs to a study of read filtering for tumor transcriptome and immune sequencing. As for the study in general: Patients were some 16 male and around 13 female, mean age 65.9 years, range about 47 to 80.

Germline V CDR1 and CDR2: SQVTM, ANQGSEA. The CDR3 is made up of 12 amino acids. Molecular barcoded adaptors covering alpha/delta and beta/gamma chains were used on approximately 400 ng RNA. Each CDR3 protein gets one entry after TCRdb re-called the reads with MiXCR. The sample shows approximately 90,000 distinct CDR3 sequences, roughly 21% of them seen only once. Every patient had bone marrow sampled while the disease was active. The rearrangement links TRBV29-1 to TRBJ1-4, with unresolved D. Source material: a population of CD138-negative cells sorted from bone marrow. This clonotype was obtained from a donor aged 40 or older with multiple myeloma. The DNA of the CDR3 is TGCAGCTTTGACCGGAACCGTGAAAAACTGTTTTTT. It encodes CSFDRNREKLFF.